The next 24 T cell receptor beta chains were all read from a single sample in a study of technical replicates of blood from a handful of donors. Only in-frame clones appear in the TCRdb table, and some are missing; sequencing was by immunoSEQ multiplex PCR. The sample has approximately 70,000 clones, roughly nine tenths seen once. Sequenced input: T cells isolated from PBMCs. These receptors were collected from a human donor in good health.

V gene TRBV10-1 combines with J gene TRBJ2-1; D is undetermined. V was pared by 5 bases and J by 7 bases, with 12 bases between. This CDR3 contains 13 residues. Germline CDR1 reads WNHNN; CDR2 reads SYGVQD (reference sequence). The CDR3: CASSPRWSNEQFF. In DNA form, the CDR3 reads TGCGCCAGCAGTCCCCGGTGGTCAAATGAGCAGTTCTTC.

The chain is built from TRBV18 and TRBJ1-3; no reliable D call. The germline CDR1 and CDR2 sequences are KGHSH and LQKENI. The CDR3 runs to 17 residues. V was pared by 6 bases and J by 9 bases, with 27 bases between. CDR3 loop: CASSRDLTADTSGTIYF. CDR3 DNA: TGTGCCAGCTCCCGGGATCTCACCGCGGATACCAGTGGCACCATATATTTT.

The J gene is TRBJ2-7, the V gene TRBV11-2, with 7 bases aligning to TRBD1. The V segment lost 6 bases and the J segment 5 bases; nucleotides outside the gene matches: 10. The length of the CDR3 is 14 residues. CDR1 is SGHAT and CDR2 is FQNNGV in the germline V gene. This chain's CDR3 is CASSFAGTDHEQYF. In DNA form, the CDR3 reads TGTGCCAGCAGTTTCGCCGGGACAGACCACGAGCAGTACTTC.

The rearrangement joins TRBV5-4 to TRBJ2-5; D perhaps matches TRBD2 (6 bases). Trimming removed 5 bases from V and 5 bases from J, with 16 bases in between. CDR1 SGHNT and CDR2 YYREEE come from the germline V gene (reference sequence). This CDR3 region has 14 residues. The CDR3 DNA reads TGTGCCAGCAGTTTAGCAGGGACTGGGGAGACCCAGTACTTC. Its protein product is CASSLAGTGETQYF.

The V and J genes are TRBV10-3 and TRBJ2-7; 10 nucleotides agree with TRBD1. There are 16 residues in the CDR3. CDR1 is ENHRY and CDR2 is SYGVKD in the germline V gene. V gave up 5 bases and J gave up 0 bases; unmatched junction bases: 7. CDR3 residues: CAISRPGQGSSYEQYF. CDR3 sequence (DNA): TGTGCCATCAGTCGGCCGGGACAGGGGAGCTCCTACGAGCAGTACTTC.

This chain connects TRBV7-9 to TRBJ2-7; 13 bases fit TRBD2. Germline V gives CDR1 SEHNR, CDR2 FQNEAQ (reference sequence). Trimming at V came to 7 bases and at J to 3 bases, leaving 6 bases not matched to a gene. This CDR3 contains 15 residues. The CDR3 bases are TGTGCCAGCACCCCACTAGCGGGAGGGTACTACGAGCAGTACTTC. Protein: CASTPLAGGYYEQYF.

This sequence joins TRBV6-5 and TRBJ2-1; tentative D call: TRBD2 (6 bases). The CDR3 is 16 residues long. V was pared by 0 bases and J by 5 bases, with 14 bases between. Germline CDR1 and CDR2: MNHEY and SVGAGI. CDR3 nucleotide sequence: TGTGCCAGCAGTTACTCGGAGGGATTTAATAACAATGAGCAGTTCTTC. Its protein is CASSYSEGFNNNEQFF.

J is TRBJ2-1 and V is TRBV14, with unresolved D. V dropped 1 base and J dropped 2 bases, with 9 bases sitting between them. CDR1 and CDR2 from the germline V gene are SGHDN and FVKESK. This CDR3 is 15 amino acids long. The CDR3: CASSQVELPYNEQFF. Written as DNA, the CDR3 is TGTGCCAGCAGCCAAGTCGAACTACCCTACAATGAGCAGTTCTTC.

The CDR3 DNA is TGTGCCAGCAGTGAAGAGATGGCCTCTGGGGCCAACGTCCTGACTTTC. Encoded protein: CASSEEMASGANVLTF. The genes are TRBV6-1 and TRBJ2-6, with unresolved D. The CDR3 consists of 16 residues. The ends were cut back, 1 base at V and 0 bases at J, with 7 bases in the middle. CDR1 is MNHNS and CDR2 is SASEGT in the germline V gene.

The chain links TRBV4-3 to TRBJ2-5; a possible D gene is TRBD1 (5 bases). Germline CDR1 reads LGHNA; CDR2 reads YSLEER. The CDR3 extends over 14 amino acids. V was clipped by 1 base and J by 4 bases, with 10 bases between them. Written as DNA, the CDR3 is TGCGCCAGCAGCCAAGCTCAGGGTCGAGAGACCCAGTACTTC. It specifies CASSQAQGRETQYF.

The CDR3: CASGTADTGYTF. CDR3 nucleotides: TGTGCTAGTGGGACAGCCGACACTGGCTACACCTTC. The rearrangement joins TRBV12-5 to TRBJ1-2; possible D gene TRBD1, 5 bases. The CDR3 consists of 12 residues. Germline CDR1 and CDR2: LGHNT and FRNRAP. With 6 bases removed from V and 7 bases from J, the gap between germline ends came to 12 bases. Based on the CDR3 plus reference TRBV12-5 and TRBJ1-2, the full variable domain is DARVTQTPRHKVTEMGQEVTMRCQPILGHNTVFWYRQTMMQGLELLAYFRNRAPLDDSGMPKDRFSAEMPDATLATLKIQPSEPRDSAVYFCASGTADTGYTFGSGTRLTVV.

This clone was detected only once. The J gene is TRBJ2-2, the V gene TRBV10-3, with TRBD2 matching over 7 bases. Germline V gene data show CDR1 as ENHRY and CDR2 as SYGVKD. The V segment lost 3 bases and the J segment 5 bases; nucleotides outside the gene matches: 6. CDR3 length: 15 amino acids. The CDR3 bases are TGTGCCATCAGTGACCCCGGGACTACGACCGGGGAGCTGTTTTTT. As protein: CAISDPGTTTGELFF.

This rearrangement joins TRBV19 to TRBJ2-3; possibly TRBD2 for D (5 bases). The germline V gene has CDR1 LNHDA and CDR2 SQIVND (reference sequence). The CDR3 has 14 amino acids. Trimming left V 5 bases short and J 2 bases short, with 11 bases between. The CDR3 loop is CASSLEGLTDTQYF. CDR3 nucleotides: TGTGCCAGTAGTCTCGAGGGCCTCACAGATACGCAGTATTTT.

V usage is TRBV28 and J usage is TRBJ2-5, with D perhaps matching TRBD1 (6 bases). The CDR3 is 15 amino acids. Germline loops: CDR1 MDHEN, CDR2 SYDVKM. Trimming removed 4 bases at V and 0 bases at J, with 12 bases between. The DNA of the CDR3 is TGTGCCAGCAGTTCCCCAGACAGGTACCAAGAGACCCAGTACTTC. Amino acids: CASSSPDRYQETQYF. Complete variable domain (other parts from reference TRBV28 and TRBJ2-5): DVKVTQSSRYLVKRTGEKVFLECVQDMDHENMFWYRQDPGLGLRLIYFSYDVKMKEKGDIPEGYSVSREKKERFSLILESASTNQTSMYLCASSSPDRYQETQYFGPGTRLLVL.

V is TRBV27 and J is TRBJ2-7; TRBD2 aligns across 7 bases. Trimming cost V 4 bases and J 6 bases; bases outside gene matches: 6. The CDR3 length is 13 residues. Germline values: CDR1 MNHEY, CDR2 SMNVEV (reference sequence). CDR3 nucleotide sequence: TGTGCCAGCAGTTGGGGGGGTATGGGCGAGCAGTACTTC. Translating it yields CASSWGGMGEQYF.

The chain employs TRBV4-3 and TRBJ2-7, with 9 bases fitting TRBD1. Germline trimming cut 0 bases from V and 4 bases from J; bases unmatched to any gene: 7. CDR1 is LGHNA, CDR2 YSLEER, per germline. The CDR3 loop spans 16 amino acids. The CDR3, as DNA: TGCGCCAGCAGCCAAGATACCGGGACAGGGATTTACGAGCAGTACTTC. Translating it yields CASSQDTGTGIYEQYF.

J is TRBJ2-7 and V is TRBV7-9; 10 nucleotides line up with TRBD1. Unmatched junction bases numbered 7, after V lost 5 bases and J lost 3 bases. This CDR3 comprises 15 residues. Germline CDR1 reads SEHNR; CDR2 reads FQNEAQ (reference sequence). The CDR3, as DNA: TGTGCCAGCAGCCCGACAGGGGGCGCATTCTACGAGCAGTACTTC. Protein: CASSPTGGAFYEQYF.

This clone was counted once. The chain recombines TRBV7-2 with TRBJ1-4; D is unresolved. CDR3 size: 16 residues. The germline V and J ends were trimmed by 6 bases and 0 bases, with 14 bases remaining between them. Per germline, CDR1 SGHTA and CDR2 FQGNSA. CDR3 residues: CASSPKSLATNEKLFF. The CDR3 coding sequence is TGTGCCAGCAGTCCTAAGAGTCTTGCAACTAATGAAAAACTGTTTTTT.

This chain links TRBV10-3 with TRBJ2-2, with TRBD2 matching 7 bases. J gave up 0 bases and V 6 bases, and 1 base lay outside the gene matches. CDR3 size: 14 residues. Germline assignment: CDR1 ENHRY and CDR2 SYGVKD. The CDR3 nucleotides read TGTGCCATCAGGGGGAGGGCGAACACCGGGGAGCTGTTTTTT. Encoded protein: CAIRGRANTGELFF.

The chain links TRBV19 to TRBJ2-2; 9 bases match TRBD2. Germline lookup yields CDR1 LNHDA and CDR2 SQIVND (reference sequence). J was trimmed by 7 bases and V by 3 bases; bases with no gene match: 9. The CDR3 has 16 amino acids. Here the CDR3 reads CASSIRREGRDGELFF. The DNA of the CDR3 is TGTGCCAGTAGTATTCGGCGGGAGGGCCGAGACGGGGAGCTGTTTTTT. The full variable domain, in which reference TRBV19 and TRBJ2-2 provide the parts outside the CDR3, is DGGITQSPKYLFRKEGQNVTLSCEQNLNHDAMYWYRQDPGQGLRLIYYSQIVNDFQKGDIAEGYSVSREKKESFPLTVTSAQKNPTAFYLCASSIRREGRDGELFFGEGSRLTVL.

The V call is TRBV27, the J call TRBJ2-2; 9 bases fit TRBD2. The germline V gene encodes CDR1 MNHEY and CDR2 SMNVEV (reference sequence). The J segment lost 4 bases and the V segment lost 5 bases, leaving 11 bases of the junction unmatched. The CDR3 is made up of 17 amino acids. This CDR3 reads CASSGLAGVLRTGELFF. CDR3 in DNA: TGTGCCAGCAGTGGATTAGCGGGAGTTCTTCGCACCGGGGAGCTGTTTTTT.

This clone was observed once. CDR3 in DNA: TGTGCCAGCAGCCTGGGGACAGGGGAAGGGGGCTACACCTTC. Amino acids: CASSLGTGEGGYTF. This chain joins TRBV9 and TRBJ1-2; 10 positions match TRBD1. CDR1 is SGDLS and CDR2 is YYNGEE in the germline V gene. CDR3 length: 14 amino acids. After removal of 4 bases from V and 8 bases from J, the junction contained 8 bases not matched to a gene.

J is TRBJ2-7 and V is TRBV5-5; D remains unclear. V lost 0 bases and J 3 bases, leaving 7 bases between the germline ends. CDR3 length equals 13 residues. CDR1 and CDR2 (germline): SGHKS, YYEKEE (reference sequence). The CDR3 bases are TGTGCCAGCAGCTTGGGGCAGAACTACGAGCAGTACTTC. Residues: CASSLGQNYEQYF.

This clone was counted once. This chain uses TRBV10-3 with TRBJ2-7; 8 bases are shared with TRBD2. V shed 4 bases, J shed 0 bases, and the junction held 2 bases outside the gene matches. The germline V gene has CDR1 ENHRY and CDR2 SYGVKD. The CDR3 is made up of 14 amino acids. The CDR3 DNA reads TGTGCCATCAGTGTTAGCGGGAACTCCTACGAGCAGTACTTC. Protein: CAISVSGNSYEQYF.